The clone carrying this TCR beta chain occurred a few times. The sample originates from a study of T cells in Graves' hyperthyroidism and ophthalmopathy. Study overall: Peripheral blood draws took place at initial diagnosis, ahead of any treatment.

Trimming stripped 1 base from V and 2 bases from J, with 15 bases between. Germline V gene data show CDR1 as KGHSH and CDR2 as LQKENI. This CDR3 contains 16 residues. RNA transcripts gave rise to amplified TCR beta CDR3 regions. HTBI primers were employed in a first-round RT-PCR of the TCR CDR3. TCRdb independently ran MiXCR on the multiplex PCR reads; one entry per CDR3 protein. This table has fewer than 700,000 distinct CDR3 sequences, roughly 17% appearing once. The chain employs TRBV18 and TRBJ2-7; D uncertain. The sequencing sample was made of blood. The TCR originated in a woman in her twenties or thirties with Graves' hyperthyroidism. The CDR3 nucleotides are TGTGCCAGCTCACCACTAACCGGGCAATTTGCCTACGAGCAGTACTTC. Its translation is CASSPLTGQFAYEQYF.